This is a list of T cell receptor beta chains from one sample in a study of blood T cell repertoires in COVID-19. Assay used: immunoSEQ multiplex PCR; TCRdb lists only in-frame clones, some missing. The sample contains fewer than 80,000 clones, roughly 78% of which appear only once. Material for sequencing was peripheral blood. The origin of the receptors is a human donor in a cohort sampled during active COVID-19. Each CDR3 is given with its conserved first and last residue.

TRBV28	TRBJ2-7	CASSLTSSEQYF
TRBV7-2	TRBJ1-4	CASSFWTPGQRGREKLFF
TRBV3-1/TRBV3-2	TRBJ2-3	CASSQDISGSTDTQYF
TRBV19	TRBJ2-5	CASSTLASGRKQETQYF
TRBV5-6	TRBJ2-5	CASSYTGGRETQYF
TRBV6-6	TRBJ2-6	CASSPGAGGAGANVLTF
TRBV10-3	TRBJ2-7	CAISESSPRQQYF
TRBV7-8	TRBJ2-2	CASSYRQGNTGELFF
TRBV28	TRBJ1-2	CASSSGQGTGGYTF
TRBV5-1	TRBJ2-2	CASSSSGANTGELFF
TRBV2	TRBJ1-4	CASSPTAGSEKLFF
TRBV6-2/TRBV6-3	TRBJ2-7	CASSWGQGSSLSYEQYF
TRBV2	TRBJ1-6	CASSDLSAGYNSPLHF
TRBV11-3	TRBJ2-1	CASSLGRGEQFF
TRBV19	TRBJ2-7	CASSIEGSYEQYF
TRBV7-8	TRBJ2-7	CASSLPLGTREQYF
TRBV9	TRBJ2-7	CASSVAAQGAYEQYF
TRBV29-1	TRBJ2-5	CSAQVGRARETQYF
TRBV25-1	TRBJ2-7	CASSTRRQGAHEQYF
TRBV28	TRBJ2-3	CASSSPGQGTDTQYF
TRBV19	TRBJ1-2	CASSFGTGYGYTF
TRBV4-2	TRBJ2-7	CASSQAASGSYEQYF
TRBV5-1	TRBJ2-7	CASSLDATLGIYEQYF
TRBV7-3	TRBJ2-1	CASSLNRREDHNEQFF
TRBV28	TRBJ1-6	CASSSPIGTANSPLHF
TRBV4-3	TRBJ1-3	CASSQASGTGFAGNTIYF
TRBV5-1	TRBJ1-5	CASSLGVDQPQHF
TRBV7-2	TRBJ1-6	CASSLAGARSPLHF
TRBV7-2	TRBJ2-3	CASSPGTSGNPQYF
TRBV27	TRBJ2-6	CASSFRRQGASGANVLTF
TRBV7-9	TRBJ2-1	CASSLSGAYNEQFF
TRBV28	TRBJ1-5	CASSTVGSNQPQHF
TRBV6-5	TRBJ2-7	CASRTASGYEQYF
TRBV11-2	TRBJ2-7	CASSVGGEQYF
TRBV3-1/TRBV3-2	TRBJ1-6	CASSPQAYNSPLHF
TRBV11-2	TRBJ2-7	CASSLAPSGAGAYEQYF
TRBV7-9	TRBJ2-3	CASSPGGSDTQYF
TRBV6-2/TRBV6-3	TRBJ2-5	CASSYSIGGSRVETQYF
TRBV7-9	TRBJ2-7	CASSSPGDSGRAVYEQYF
TRBV11-1	TRBJ2-3	CASSSLAGVVGTQYF
TRBV6-4	TRBJ1-2	CASSDSSGSRYGYTF
TRBV5-1	TRBJ2-7	CASRDSTYEQYF
TRBV19	TRBJ2-6	CASRLGTSPGANVLTF
TRBV27	TRBJ2-1	CASSSAGWSYNEQFF
TRBV6-2/TRBV6-3	TRBJ2-7	CASSYSATGTNF
TRBV28	TRBJ1-6	CASTGTGNNSPLHF
TRBV2	TRBJ1-5	CASSSSQSYQPQHF
TRBV19	TRBJ2-7	CASSIAARTGVTYEQYF
TRBV29-1	TRBJ1-2	CSVEDLFYGYTF
TRBV10-3	TRBJ2-5	CAISGDRGETQYF
TRBV4-2	TRBJ1-2	CASSQAGPREEGYTF
TRBV19	TRBJ2-5	CASSSQGYQETQYF